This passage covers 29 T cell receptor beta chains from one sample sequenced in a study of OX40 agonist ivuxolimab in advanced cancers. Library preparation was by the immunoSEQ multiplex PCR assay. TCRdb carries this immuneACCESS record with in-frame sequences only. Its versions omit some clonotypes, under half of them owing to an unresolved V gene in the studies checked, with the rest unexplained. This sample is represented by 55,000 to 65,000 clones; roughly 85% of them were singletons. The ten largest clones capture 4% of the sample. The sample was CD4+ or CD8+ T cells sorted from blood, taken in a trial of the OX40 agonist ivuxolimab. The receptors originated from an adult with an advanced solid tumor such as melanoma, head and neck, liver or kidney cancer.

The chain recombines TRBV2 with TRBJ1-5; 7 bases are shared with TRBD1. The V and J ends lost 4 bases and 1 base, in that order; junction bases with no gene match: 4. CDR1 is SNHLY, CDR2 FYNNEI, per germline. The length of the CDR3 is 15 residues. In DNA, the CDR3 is TGTGCCAGCAGTGTGAAGGGGGCCAGCAATCAGCCCCAGCATTTT. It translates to CASSVKGASNQPQHF.

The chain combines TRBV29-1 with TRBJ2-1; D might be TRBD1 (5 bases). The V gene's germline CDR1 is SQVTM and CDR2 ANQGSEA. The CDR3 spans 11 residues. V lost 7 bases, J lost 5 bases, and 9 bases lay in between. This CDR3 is CSGGRDNEQFF. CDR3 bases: TGCAGCGGTGGCAGGGACAATGAGCAGTTCTTC.

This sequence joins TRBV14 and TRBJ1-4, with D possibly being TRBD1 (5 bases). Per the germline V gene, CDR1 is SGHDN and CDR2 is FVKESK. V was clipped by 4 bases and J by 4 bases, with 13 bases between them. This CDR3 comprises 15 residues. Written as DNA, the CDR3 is TGTGCCAGCAGCCGTGGGGACGGCTTTAATGAAAAACTGTTTTTT. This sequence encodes CASSRGDGFNEKLFF. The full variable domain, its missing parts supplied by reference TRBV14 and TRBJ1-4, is EAGVTQFPSHSVIEKGQTVTLRCDPISGHDNLYWYRRVMGKEIKFLLHFVKESKQDESGMPNNRFLAERTGGTYSTLKVQPAELEDSGVYFCASSRGDGFNEKLFFGSGTQLSVL.

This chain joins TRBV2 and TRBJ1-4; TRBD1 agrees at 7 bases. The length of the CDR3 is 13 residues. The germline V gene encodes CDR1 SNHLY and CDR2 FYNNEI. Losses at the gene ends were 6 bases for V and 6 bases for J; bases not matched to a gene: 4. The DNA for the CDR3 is TGTGCCAGCAGGGGACAGCGGGATGAAAAACTGTTTTTT. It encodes CASRGQRDEKLFF.

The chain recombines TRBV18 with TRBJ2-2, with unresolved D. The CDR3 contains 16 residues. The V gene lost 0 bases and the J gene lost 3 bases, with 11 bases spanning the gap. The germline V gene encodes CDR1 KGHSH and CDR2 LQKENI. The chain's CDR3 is CASSPPYVDYTGELFF. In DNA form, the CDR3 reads TGTGCCAGCTCACCACCGTACGTAGACTACACCGGGGAGCTGTTTTTT.

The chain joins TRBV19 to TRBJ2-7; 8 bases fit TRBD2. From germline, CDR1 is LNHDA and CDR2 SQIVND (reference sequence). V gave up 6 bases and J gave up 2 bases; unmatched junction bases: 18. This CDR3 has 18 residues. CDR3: CASSIHTSNRGRTYEQYF. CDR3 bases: TGTGCCAGTAGCATCCACACCTCAAATCGCGGGAGGACCTACGAGCAGTACTTC.

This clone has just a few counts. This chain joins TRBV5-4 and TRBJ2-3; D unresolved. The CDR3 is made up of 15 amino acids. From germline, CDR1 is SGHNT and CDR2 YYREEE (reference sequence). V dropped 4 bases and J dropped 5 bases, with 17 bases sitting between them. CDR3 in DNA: TGTGCCAGCAGCAAACAAGGAAAGGTCGAAGATACGCAGTATTTT. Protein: CASSKQGKVEDTQYF.

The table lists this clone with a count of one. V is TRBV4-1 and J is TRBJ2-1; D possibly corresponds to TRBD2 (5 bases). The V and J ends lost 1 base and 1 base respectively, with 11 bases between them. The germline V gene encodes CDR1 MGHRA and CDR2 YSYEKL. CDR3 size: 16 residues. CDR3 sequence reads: CASSQGVANSYNEQFF. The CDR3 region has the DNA TGCGCCAGCAGCCAAGGAGTAGCGAATTCCTACAATGAGCAGTTCTTC.

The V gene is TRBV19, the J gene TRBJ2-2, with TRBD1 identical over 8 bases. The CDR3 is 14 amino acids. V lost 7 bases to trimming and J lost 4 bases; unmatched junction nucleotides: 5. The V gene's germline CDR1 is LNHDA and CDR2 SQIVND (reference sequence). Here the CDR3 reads CASKITGGTGELFF. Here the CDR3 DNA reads TGTGCCAGTAAAATAACAGGGGGCACCGGGGAGCTGTTTTTT. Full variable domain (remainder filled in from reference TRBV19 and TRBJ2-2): DGGITQSPKYLFRKEGQNVTLSCEQNLNHDAMYWYRQDPGQGLRLIYYSQIVNDFQKGDIAEGYSVSREKKESFPLTVTSAQKNPTAFYLCASKITGGTGELFFGEGSRLTVL.

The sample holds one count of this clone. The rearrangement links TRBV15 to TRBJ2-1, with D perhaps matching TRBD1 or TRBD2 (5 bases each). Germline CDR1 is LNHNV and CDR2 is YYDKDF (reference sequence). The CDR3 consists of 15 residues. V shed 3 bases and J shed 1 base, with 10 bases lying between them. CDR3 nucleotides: TGTGCCACCAGCAGCCGCAGGGAGTCCTACAATGAGCAGTTCTTC. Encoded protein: CATSSRRESYNEQFF.

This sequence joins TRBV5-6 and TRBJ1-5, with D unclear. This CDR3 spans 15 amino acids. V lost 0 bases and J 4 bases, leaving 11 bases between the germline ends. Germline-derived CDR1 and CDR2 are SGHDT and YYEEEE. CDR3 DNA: TGTGCCAGCAGCTTGGCCCGAGAGGGAAATCAGCCCCAGCATTTT. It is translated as CASSLAREGNQPQHF.

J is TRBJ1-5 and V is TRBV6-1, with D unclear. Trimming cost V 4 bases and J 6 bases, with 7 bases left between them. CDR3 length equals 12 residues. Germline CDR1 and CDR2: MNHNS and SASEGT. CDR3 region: CASSGFGQPQHF. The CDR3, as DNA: TGTGCCAGCAGTGGGTTTGGTCAGCCCCAGCATTTT.

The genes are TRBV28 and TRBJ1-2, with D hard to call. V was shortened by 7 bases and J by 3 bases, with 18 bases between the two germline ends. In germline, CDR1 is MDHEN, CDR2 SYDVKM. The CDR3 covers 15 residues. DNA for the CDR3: TGTGCCAGCAATACCGATAAGGCCCACTACTATGGCTACACCTTC. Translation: CASNTDKAHYYGYTF.

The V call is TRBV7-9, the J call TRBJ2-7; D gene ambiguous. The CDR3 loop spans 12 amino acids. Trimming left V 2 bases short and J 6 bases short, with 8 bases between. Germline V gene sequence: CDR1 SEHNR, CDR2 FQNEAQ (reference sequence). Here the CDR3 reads CASSLQGFEQYF. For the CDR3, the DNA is TGTGCCAGCAGCTTACAAGGCTTCGAGCAGTACTTC.

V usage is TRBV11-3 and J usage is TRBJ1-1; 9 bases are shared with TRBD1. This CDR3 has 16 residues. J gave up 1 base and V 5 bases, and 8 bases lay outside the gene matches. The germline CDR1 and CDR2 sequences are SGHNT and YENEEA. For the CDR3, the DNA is TGTGCCAGCAGCCATAACAGGGGGCCGGGGAACACTGAAGCTTTCTTT. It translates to CASSHNRGPGNTEAFF.

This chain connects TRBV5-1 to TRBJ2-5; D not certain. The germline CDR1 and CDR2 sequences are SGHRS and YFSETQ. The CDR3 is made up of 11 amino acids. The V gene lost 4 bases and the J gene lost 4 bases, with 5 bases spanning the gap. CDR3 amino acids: CASSRGETQYF. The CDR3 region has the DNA TGCGCCAGCAGCCGCGGAGAGACCCAGTACTTC.

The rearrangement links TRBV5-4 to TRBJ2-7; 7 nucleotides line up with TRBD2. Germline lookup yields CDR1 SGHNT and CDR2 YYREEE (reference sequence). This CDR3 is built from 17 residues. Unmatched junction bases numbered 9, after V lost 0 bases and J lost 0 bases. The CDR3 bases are TGTGCCAGCAGCTTGGCGGCTAGCGGCCATAGCTCCTACGAGCAGTACTTC. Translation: CASSLAASGHSSYEQYF. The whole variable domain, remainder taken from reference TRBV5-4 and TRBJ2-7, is ETGVTQSPTHLIKTRGQQVTLRCSSQSGHNTVSWYQQALGQGPQFIFQYYREEENGRGNFPPRFSGLQFPNYSSELNVNALELDDSALYLCASSLAASGHSSYEQYFGPGTRLTVT.

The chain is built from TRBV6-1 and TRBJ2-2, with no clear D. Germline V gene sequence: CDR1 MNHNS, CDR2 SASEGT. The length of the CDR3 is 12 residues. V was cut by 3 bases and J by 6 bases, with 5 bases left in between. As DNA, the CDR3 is TGTGCCAGCAGTGATGGCCCCGGGGAGCTGTTTTTT. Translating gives CASSDGPGELFF.

The CDR3 here is CASSPPQRNSPLHF. CDR3 DNA sequence: TGTGCCAGCTCACCACCACAGAGAAATTCACCCCTCCACTTT. V is TRBV18 and J is TRBJ1-6; D is uncertain. The V end was cut by 0 bases, the J end by 7 bases, with 7 bases between. Germline V gene sequence: CDR1 KGHSH, CDR2 LQKENI. This CDR3 has 14 residues. Filled out from reference TRBV18 and TRBJ1-6, the complete variable domain reads NAGVMQNPRHLVRRRGQEARLRCSPMKGHSHVYWYRQLPEEGLKFMVYLQKENIIDESGMPKERFSAEFPKEGPSILRIQQVVRGDSAAYFCASSPPQRNSPLHFGNGTRLTVT.

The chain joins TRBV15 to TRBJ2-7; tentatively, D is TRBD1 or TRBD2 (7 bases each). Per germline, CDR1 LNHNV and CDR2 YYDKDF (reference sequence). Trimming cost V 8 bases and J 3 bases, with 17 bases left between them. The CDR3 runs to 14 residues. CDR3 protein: CATSGRGPFYEQYF. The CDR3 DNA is TGTGCCACCTCGGGGAGGGGGCCTTTCTACGAGCAGTACTTC.

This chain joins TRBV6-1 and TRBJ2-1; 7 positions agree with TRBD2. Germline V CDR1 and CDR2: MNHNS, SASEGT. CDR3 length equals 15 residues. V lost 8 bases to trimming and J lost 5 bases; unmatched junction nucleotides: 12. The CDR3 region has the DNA TGTGCCAGCGATCCCAGGACTAGAGTCGACAATGAGCAGTTCTTC. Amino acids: CASDPRTRVDNEQFF.

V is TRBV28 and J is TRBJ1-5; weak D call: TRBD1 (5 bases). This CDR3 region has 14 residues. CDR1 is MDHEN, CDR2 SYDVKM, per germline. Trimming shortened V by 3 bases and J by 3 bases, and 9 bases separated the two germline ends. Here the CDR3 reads CASSFVGPNQPQHF. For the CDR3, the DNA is TGTGCCAGCAGTTTTGTGGGGCCCAATCAGCCCCAGCATTTT.

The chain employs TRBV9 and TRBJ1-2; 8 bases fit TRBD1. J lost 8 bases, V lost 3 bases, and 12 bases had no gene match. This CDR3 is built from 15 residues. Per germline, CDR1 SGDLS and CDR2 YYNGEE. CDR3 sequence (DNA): TGTGCCAGCAGCGAGCGGGACAGGCCAAGATTAGGCTACACCTTC. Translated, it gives CASSERDRPRLGYTF.

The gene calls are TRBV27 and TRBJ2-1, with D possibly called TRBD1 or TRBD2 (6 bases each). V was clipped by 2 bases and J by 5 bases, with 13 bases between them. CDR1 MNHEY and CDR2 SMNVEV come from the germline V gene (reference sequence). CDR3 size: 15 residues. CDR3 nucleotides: TGTGCCAGCAGTTTAGATCGGGGGCTTGACAATGAGCAGTTCTTC. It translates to CASSLDRGLDNEQFF.

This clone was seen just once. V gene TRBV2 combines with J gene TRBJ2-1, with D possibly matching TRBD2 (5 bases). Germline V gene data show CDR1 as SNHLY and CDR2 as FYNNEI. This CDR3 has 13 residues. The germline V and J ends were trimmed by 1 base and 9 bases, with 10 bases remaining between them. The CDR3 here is CASSEGLASEQFF. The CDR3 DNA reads TGTGCCAGCAGTGAAGGGCTAGCTAGTGAGCAGTTCTTC.

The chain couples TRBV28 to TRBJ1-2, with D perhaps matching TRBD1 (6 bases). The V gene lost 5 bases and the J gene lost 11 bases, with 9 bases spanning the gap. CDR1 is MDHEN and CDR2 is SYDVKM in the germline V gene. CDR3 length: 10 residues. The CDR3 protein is CASSRQAYTF. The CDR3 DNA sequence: TGTGCCAGCAGTAGACAGGCTTACACCTTC.

CDR3 nucleotide sequence: TGTGCCAGCAGTTACTCCCGGATCACTGAAGCTTTCTTT. It is translated as CASSYSRITEAFF. This chain uses TRBV6-6 with TRBJ1-1; no firm D call. Germline loops: CDR1 MNHNY, CDR2 SVGAGI (reference sequence). Trimming pared 0 bases from V and 4 bases from J, leaving 6 bases between. The CDR3 is 13 residues long.

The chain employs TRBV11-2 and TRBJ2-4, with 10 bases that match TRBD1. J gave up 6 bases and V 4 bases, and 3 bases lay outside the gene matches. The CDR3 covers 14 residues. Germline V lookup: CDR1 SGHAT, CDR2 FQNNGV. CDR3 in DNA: TGTGCCAGCAGCTGGGGGGACAGGGGAAACATTCAGTACTTC. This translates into CASSWGDRGNIQYF.

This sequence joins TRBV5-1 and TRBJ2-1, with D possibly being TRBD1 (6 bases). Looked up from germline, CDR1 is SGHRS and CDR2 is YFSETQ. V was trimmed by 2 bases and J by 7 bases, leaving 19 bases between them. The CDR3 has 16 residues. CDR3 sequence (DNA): TGCGCCAGCAGCTTCGATGGGGGCCCGTCTTTAAATGAGCAGTTCTTC. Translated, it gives CASSFDGGPSLNEQFF.